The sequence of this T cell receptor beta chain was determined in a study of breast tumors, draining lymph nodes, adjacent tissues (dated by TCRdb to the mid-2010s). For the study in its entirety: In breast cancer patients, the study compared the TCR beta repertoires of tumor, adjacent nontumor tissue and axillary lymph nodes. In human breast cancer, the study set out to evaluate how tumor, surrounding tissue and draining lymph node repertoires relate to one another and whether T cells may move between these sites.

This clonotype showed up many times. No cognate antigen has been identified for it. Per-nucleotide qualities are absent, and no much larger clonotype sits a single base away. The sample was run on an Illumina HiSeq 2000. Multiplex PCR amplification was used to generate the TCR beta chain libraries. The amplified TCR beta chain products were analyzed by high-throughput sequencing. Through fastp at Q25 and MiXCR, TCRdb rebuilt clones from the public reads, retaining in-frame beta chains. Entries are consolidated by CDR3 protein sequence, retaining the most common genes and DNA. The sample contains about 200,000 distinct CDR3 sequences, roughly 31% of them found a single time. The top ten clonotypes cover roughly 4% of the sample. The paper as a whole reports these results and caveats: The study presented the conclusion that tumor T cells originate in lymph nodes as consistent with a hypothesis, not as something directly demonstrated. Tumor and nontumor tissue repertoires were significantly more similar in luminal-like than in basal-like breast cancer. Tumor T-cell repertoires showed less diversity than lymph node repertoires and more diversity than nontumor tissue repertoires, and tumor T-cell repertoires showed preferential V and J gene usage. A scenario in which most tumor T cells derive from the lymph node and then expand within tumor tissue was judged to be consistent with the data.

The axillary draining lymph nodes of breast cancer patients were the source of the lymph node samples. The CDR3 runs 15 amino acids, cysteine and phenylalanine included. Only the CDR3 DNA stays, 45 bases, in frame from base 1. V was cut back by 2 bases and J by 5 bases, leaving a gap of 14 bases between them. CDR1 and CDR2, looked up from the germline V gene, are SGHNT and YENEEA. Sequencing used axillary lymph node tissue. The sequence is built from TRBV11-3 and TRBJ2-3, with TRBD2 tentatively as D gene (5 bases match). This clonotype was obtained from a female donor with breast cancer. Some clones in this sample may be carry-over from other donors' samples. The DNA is TGTGCCAGCAGCTTACGGGCTTCAAGCGGAGATACGCAGTATTTT. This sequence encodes CASSLRASSGDTQYF.